A single sample gave rise to the 13 T cell receptor beta chains below, sequenced in a study of T cell responses to AZD1222 COVID-19 vaccine. Here immunoSEQ multiplex PCR was the method, and the copy in TCRdb shows in-frame clones only, minus some. The table includes roughly 180,000 clones, 94% detected once. The material sequenced was peripheral blood, taken on day 0 of AZD1222 vaccination. The receptors were gathered from an adult in good health.

The chain has TRBV15 and TRBJ2-3; possible D gene TRBD2, 5 bases. V was cut by 5 bases and J by 1 base, with 13 bases left in between. CDR1 is LNHNV and CDR2 is YYDKDF in the germline V gene (reference sequence). The CDR3 loop spans 15 amino acids. The DNA for the CDR3 is TGTGCCACCAGCGGCCAGCGGAGCCGCACAGATACGCAGTATTTT. Translation gives CATSGQRSRTDTQYF.

The chain employs TRBV5-1 and TRBJ1-1; possible D gene TRBD1, 5 bases. V lost 5 bases and J 7 bases, leaving 15 bases between the germline ends. CDR3 length equals 13 residues. Germline loops: CDR1 SGHRS, CDR2 YFSETQ. CDR3 sequence (DNA): TGCGCCAGCAGTGTTGGGGGGGTGTATGAAGCTTTCTTT. It codes for CASSVGGVYEAFF.

V gene TRBV6-2 or TRBV6-3 combines with J gene TRBJ1-1; 9 nucleotides line up with TRBD1. CDR3 length equals 15 residues. The ends lost 5 bases at V and 2 bases at J; junction bases unmatched: 6. Germline V gene data show CDR1 as MNHEY and CDR2 as SVGEGT. CDR3 nucleotide sequence: TGTGCCAGCAGTCTCGGACAGGGGACCAACACTGAAGCTTTCTTT. Amino acids: CASSLGQGTNTEAFF.

The chain recombines TRBV12-3 or TRBV12-4 with TRBJ1-1; D possibly corresponds to TRBD1 (6 bases). The CDR3 is 12 residues long. The V and J ends lost 6 bases and 6 bases respectively, with 11 bases between them. The CDR3 protein is CASSVGGPEAFF. CDR3 sequence (DNA): TGTGCCAGCAGCGTTGGGGGCCCTGAAGCTTTCTTT.

J is TRBJ2-2 and V is TRBV7-9, with TRBD2 matching 9 bases. The CDR3 sequence is 15 residues long. Germline V gives CDR1 SEHNR, CDR2 FQNEAQ (reference sequence). Losses at the gene ends were 4 bases for V and 12 bases for J; bases not matched to a gene: 12. The CDR3, as DNA: TGTGCCAGCAGCTATCTAGCGGGGCCTTCGGGGAAGCTGTTTTTT. Translated, it gives CASSYLAGPSGKLFF.

The chain combines TRBV11-2 with TRBJ1-5, with D uncertain. With 1 base removed from V and 6 bases from J, the gap between germline ends came to 10 bases. Germline CDR1 SGHAT, CDR2 FQNNGV. This CDR3 is 14 amino acids long. The CDR3 region has the DNA TGTGCCAGCAGCTTAGTTGGAGGGAGTCAGCCCCAGCATTTT. This encodes CASSLVGGSQPQHF. Based on the CDR3 plus reference TRBV11-2 and TRBJ1-5, the full variable domain is EAGVAQSPRYKIIEKRQSVAFWCNPISGHATLYWYQQILGQGPKLLIQFQNNGVVDDSQLPKDRFSAERLKGVDSTLKIQPAKLEDSAVYLCASSLVGGSQPQHFGDGTRLSIL.

The rearrangement joins TRBV27 to TRBJ1-1, with a tentative D call TRBD1 (5 bases). Germline loops: CDR1 MNHEY, CDR2 SMNVEV (reference sequence). Trimming pared 6 bases from V and 0 bases from J, leaving 11 bases between. CDR3 length equals 14 residues. The CDR3 region is CASSPGWVNTEAFF. The DNA for the CDR3 is TGTGCCAGCAGCCCAGGGTGGGTGAACACTGAAGCTTTCTTT.

CDR3 sequence: CASSPSMGVGEQFF. The CDR3 DNA reads TGTGCCAGCAGCCCATCAATGGGGGTCGGTGAGCAGTTCTTC. This chain connects TRBV28 to TRBJ2-1, with D perhaps matching TRBD1 or TRBD2 (5 bases each). This CDR3 has 14 residues. V lost 6 bases and J 9 bases, leaving 18 bases between the germline ends. In germline, CDR1 is MDHEN, CDR2 SYDVKM. Full variable domain (outside the CDR3, taken from reference TRBV28 and TRBJ2-1): DVKVTQSSRYLVKRTGEKVFLECVQDMDHENMFWYRQDPGLGLRLIYFSYDVKMKEKGDIPEGYSVSREKKERFSLILESASTNQTSMYLCASSPSMGVGEQFFGPGTRLTVL.

The chain links TRBV10-3 to TRBJ2-3; 7 bases fit TRBD2. CDR1 is ENHRY and CDR2 is SYGVKD in the germline V gene. The CDR3 length is 14 residues. The V gene end was trimmed by 2 bases and the J gene end by 6 bases; junction bases not matched to a gene: 5. The CDR3 protein is CAISESGMADTQYF. The CDR3 DNA reads as TGTGCCATCAGTGAGAGCGGGATGGCGGATACGCAGTATTTT.

The chain uses TRBV3-1 (or the pseudogene TRBV3-2) and TRBJ2-7; tentative D call: TRBD1 (6 bases). With 4 bases removed from V and 2 bases from J, the gap between germline ends came to 15 bases. CDR3 length equals 15 residues. From germline, CDR1 is LGHDT and CDR2 YNNKEL (reference sequence). CDR3 in DNA: TGTGCCAGCAGCCGAGACCCAGGGGAAACCTACGAGCAGTACTTC. The encoded protein is CASSRDPGETYEQYF.

The chain links TRBV5-1 to TRBJ1-6, with a weak D call TRBD1 (5 bases). V was shortened by 0 bases and J by 0 bases, with 7 bases between the two germline ends. Germline-derived CDR1 and CDR2 are SGHRS and YFSETQ. This CDR3 has 16 amino acids. The CDR3 spells CASSLEGSSYNSPLHF. The CDR3 region has the DNA TGCGCCAGCAGCTTGGAGGGGAGCTCCTATAATTCACCCCTCCACTTT.

The chain is built from TRBV6-5 and TRBJ1-1; D gene uncertain. Between the trimmed V and J ends, which lost 0 bases and 4 bases, there was a span of 12 bases. Germline V lookup: CDR1 MNHEY, CDR2 SVGAGI. The length of the CDR3 is 15 residues. The CDR3 is CASSYSFGKITEAFF. In DNA form, the CDR3 reads TGTGCCAGCAGTTACTCGTTCGGGAAGATCACTGAAGCTTTCTTT.

The chain is built from TRBV12-3 or TRBV12-4 and TRBJ1-5; weak D call: TRBD1 (5 bases). V was cut by 1 base and J by 4 bases, with 5 bases left in between. The CDR3 has 13 residues. The chain's CDR3 is CASSLGTNQPQHF. DNA of the CDR3: TGTGCCAGCAGTTTAGGGACAAATCAGCCCCAGCATTTT.